This TCR beta chain was observed in a study of T cell responses to AZD1222 COVID-19 vaccine. With respect to this clone: Its antigen is unidentified.

J gave up 12 bases and V 4 bases, and 8 bases lay outside the gene matches. Germline loops: CDR1 SGHRS, CDR2 YFSETQ. This CDR3 has 14 residues. General observations from the study: Spike-wide vaccine-associated CD4 TCRs dominated at 160-218 and 743-854. Repertoire sampling occurred only after the peak T cell response.

TCRdb's table, derived via immunoSEQ multiplex PCR, lists solely in-frame clones and lacks some. This sample carries around 200,000 clones, roughly 88% of them seen once, and the ten largest clones take 7.5% to 9.5%. Sample: peripheral blood, taken on day 0 of AZD1222 vaccination. The chain has TRBV5-1 and TRBJ1-6, with 9 bases lining up with TRBD1. The TCR was taken from an adult in good health. This chain's CDR3 is CASSLPGQGRPLHF. The CDR3, as DNA: TGCGCCAGCAGCCTCCCGGGACAGGGACGACCCCTCCACTTT.